This T cell receptor (beta chain) appears in the sequencing data of a study of Ad26.COV2.S vaccination and SARS-CoV-2 variants. Comment on this clone: Antigen: not known.

Study results and caveats: Total T cell responses, in the TCR breadth and depth analyses, may have been underestimated. Considerable breadth of spike-specific CD8+ and CD4+ T cell responses has reportedly been documented following vaccination.

This table comes from immunoSEQ multiplex PCR, and its TCRdb copy is limited to in-frame clones, with some not included. This table holds 380,000 or so clones, 80% to 90% found once. Treatment denoted: some 20 received Ad26.COV2.S at low or high dose, single or two shots; about 5 received placebo; per-sample allocation not given. Repertoires come from day 63 after the first vaccine or placebo injection. CDR1 is SGHRS, CDR2 YFSETQ, per germline. Trimming shortened V by 0 bases and J by 8 bases, and 6 bases separated the two germline ends. The CDR3 length is 12 residues. This sequence originates from a person between 18 and 60 years old who received the Ad26.COV2.S COVID-19 vaccine or a placebo. This chain links TRBV5-1 with TRBJ2-1; D is undetermined. The sequencing here drew on peripheral blood, taken in a trial of Ad26.COV2.S vaccine versus placebo. In DNA, the CDR3 is TGCGCCAGCAGCTTGGATCTGGATGAGCAGTTCTTC. It codes for CASSLDLDEQFF.